The T cell receptor beta chain under discussion was sequenced for a study of CD8 T cells in ankylosing spondylitis. Germline-derived CDR1 and CDR2 are SGHRS and YFSETQ. Trimming at V came to 4 bases and at J to 0 bases, leaving 9 bases not matched to a gene. This CDR3 contains 17 residues. This clonotype was detected many times. The antigen remains unidentified. Study-wide results and caveats: Reportedly, disease-linked clones are significantly enriched in ankylosing spondylitis patients' matched synovial fluid. Seemingly characteristic of ankylosing spondylitis blood was a TCR beta motif consisting of about 8 highly homologous variants. Some of these motif variants have turned up before, in reports on reactive arthritis synovial fluid and blood.

Quantitative 5'-RACE with molecular barcodes produced the TCR beta libraries. TCRdb processed the 5' RACE reads anew with MiXCR; each CDR3 protein has one entry. The sample lists roughly 250,000 distinct CDR3 sequences; about 9.1% were seen once. The sequencing sample was made of blood, either unsorted or a sorted T cell fraction (not recorded which). The chain has TRBV5-1 and TRBJ1-4; 7 bases align to TRBD1. The sequence came from a male donor with ankylosing spondylitis or in good health (not recorded which). The CDR3 reads CASSPGQYYATNEKLFF. Written as DNA, the CDR3 is TGCGCCAGCAGCCCGGGACAGTATTACGCAACTAATGAAAAACTGTTTTTT.